The rows below give T cell receptor beta chains drawn from one sample of a study of OX40 agonist ivuxolimab in advanced cancers. Clones were sequenced by immunoSEQ multiplex PCR, and TCRdb holds only the in-frame ones, with some missing. Of tens of thousands of clones in the sample, about 80% were seen once. The source was CD4+ or CD8+ T cells sorted from blood, collected in a trial of the OX40 agonist ivuxolimab. Every receptor here comes from an adult with an advanced solid tumor such as melanoma, head and neck, liver or kidney cancer. Each CDR3 is given with its conserved first and last residue. Each record gives: J gene, V gene, D gene, clone size, CDR3 protein, CDR3 DNA. D genes are given only for firm matches. Size values are once, few and many counts, or a class for expanded clones, and some rows have none.

TRBJ1-2 TRBV6-5 NA NA CASSRDKSYGYTF TGTGCCAGCAGTCGGGACAAATCCTATGGCTACACCTTC
TRBJ1-3 TRBV5-1 NA NA CASSLTPGGGGNTIYF TGCGCCAGCAGCTTGACACCCGGTGGAGGTGGAAACACCATATATTTT
TRBJ2-7 TRBV6-5 NA NA CASSTTSGQYEQYF TGTGCCAGCAGCACGACGAGCGGGCAGTACGAGCAGTACTTC
TRBJ1-5 TRBV29-1 NA NA CSVVAGRDQPQHF TGCAGCGTTGTAGCAGGGAGAGATCAGCCCCAGCATTTT
TRBJ2-1 TRBV4-2 NA NA CASSQDKGGAYNEQFF TGTGCCAGCAGCCAAGATAAGGGGGGGGCGTACAATGAGCAGTTCTTC
TRBJ1-1 TRBV19 NA NA CASRHRVTNTEAFF TGTGCCAGTAGGCACAGGGTAACAAACACTGAAGCTTTCTTT
TRBJ2-7 TRBV7-6 NA NA CASSLSYWLGTTYEQYF TGTGCCAGCAGCTTATCATATTGGTTGGGCACAACCTACGAGCAGTACTTC
TRBJ1-3 TRBV4-2 NA few CASSQEDSGNTIYF TGTGCCAGCAGCCAAGAAGACTCTGGAAACACCATATATTTT
TRBJ1-1 TRBV2 NA NA CASRGVWDTEAFF TGTGCCAGCAGAGGAGTGTGGGACACTGAAGCTTTCTTT
TRBJ2-7 TRBV2 NA NA CASSEEGPGTPAYEQYF TGTGCCAGCAGTGAAGAGGGGCCCGGGACACCCGCGTACGAGCAGTACTTC
TRBJ1-2 TRBV7-9 NA NA CASSLIPGANYGYTF TGTGCCAGCAGCTTAATTCCGGGGGCGAACTATGGCTACACCTTC
TRBJ1-2 TRBV2 TRBD1 few CASSVETGLGYTF TGTGCCAGCAGTGTCGAGACAGGGCTTGGCTACACCTTC
TRBJ2-3 TRBV6-4 TRBD2 NA CASSEKRGGRRDTQYF TGTGCCAGCAGTGAAAAGCGGGGGGGCCGGAGAGATACGCAGTATTTT
TRBJ1-4 TRBV7-2 NA NA CASSLAGTNEKLFF TGTGCCAGCAGCTTAGCCGGCACTAATGAAAAACTGTTTTTT
TRBJ2-2 TRBV4-3 NA NA CASSQEAALTGELFF TGCGCCAGCAGCCAAGAGGCAGCGTTAACCGGGGAGCTGTTTTTT
TRBJ2-6 TRBV6-5 NA NA CASKAAGSGANVLTF TGTGCCAGCAAGGCGGCGGGCTCTGGGGCCAACGTCCTGACTTTC
TRBJ2-5 TRBV11-1 NA NA CASSPWDLGETQYF TGTGCCAGCAGCCCCTGGGACCTCGGAGAGACCCAGTACTTC